This T cell receptor (beta chain) was captured by sequencing in a study of human T cells and chemical hapten exposure. Each CDR3 protein gets one entry after TCRdb re-called the RACE reads with MiXCR. There are roughly 360,000 distinct CDR3 sequences in the sample; roughly 4.8% occur only once, and approximately 2.5% lies in the top ten. As for time point: patch test 1, 2 weeks after DPC sensitization. The treatment denotes: therapeutic diphenylcyclopropenone sensitization with weekly scalp DPC. This CDR3 comprises 12 residues. Germline CDR1 is SGHDT and CDR2 is YYEEEE. V lost 2 bases to trimming and J lost 11 bases; unmatched junction nucleotides: 5.

The chain links TRBV5-6 to TRBJ2-3, with 7 nucleotides matching TRBD2. This clonotype originated in a woman in her fifties or sixties with alopecia areata. Some clones in this sample may be carry-over from other donors' samples. The specimen was whole blood, collected in connection with sensitization to the hapten diphenylcyclopropenone (DPC). In nucleotides, the CDR3 is TGTGCCAGCAGCTTTCAACCGGGAGGGCAGTATTTT. It encodes CASSFQPGGQYF.